This paragraph reports one T cell receptor (beta chain). This specimen comes from a study of blood T cell repertoires in COVID-19. Study at large: Sources were T cells, B-cell-depleted T cells, or PBMCs; the material itself was cDNA or gDNA.

Trimming shortened V by 1 base and J by 8 bases, and 15 bases separated the two germline ends. Germline V lookup: CDR1 SGHRS, CDR2 YFSETQ. This CDR3 has 15 residues. Method: immunoSEQ multiplex PCR; TCRdb's copy keeps in-frame clones and lacks some. The repertoire holds 70,000 to 100,000 clones, with approximately 81% as singletons. The sequence was obtained from a woman of 80 years or more with acute or convalescent COVID-19. Sequenced: peripheral blood. This chain uses TRBV5-1 with TRBJ1-4; D might be TRBD1 (6 bases). CDR3 nucleotides: TGCGCCAGCAGCTTGAAGTCAGGGGCGGAAGAAAAACTGTTTTTT. The encoded protein is CASSLKSGAEEKLFF.